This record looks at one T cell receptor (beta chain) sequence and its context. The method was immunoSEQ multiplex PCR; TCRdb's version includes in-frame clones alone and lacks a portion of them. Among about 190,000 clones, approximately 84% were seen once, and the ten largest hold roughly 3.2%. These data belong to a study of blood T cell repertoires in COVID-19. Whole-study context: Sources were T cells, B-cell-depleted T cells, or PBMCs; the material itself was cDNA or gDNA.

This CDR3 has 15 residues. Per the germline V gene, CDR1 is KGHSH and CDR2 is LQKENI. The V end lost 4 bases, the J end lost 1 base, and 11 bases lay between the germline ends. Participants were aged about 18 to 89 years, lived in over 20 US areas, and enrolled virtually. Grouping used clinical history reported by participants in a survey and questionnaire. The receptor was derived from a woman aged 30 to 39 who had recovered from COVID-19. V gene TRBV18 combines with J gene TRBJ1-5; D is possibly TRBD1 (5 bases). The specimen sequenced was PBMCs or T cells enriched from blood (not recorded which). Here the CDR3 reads CASSRGQGSNQPQHF. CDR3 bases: TGTGCCAGCTCACGGGGTCAGGGAAGCAATCAGCCCCAGCATTTT.